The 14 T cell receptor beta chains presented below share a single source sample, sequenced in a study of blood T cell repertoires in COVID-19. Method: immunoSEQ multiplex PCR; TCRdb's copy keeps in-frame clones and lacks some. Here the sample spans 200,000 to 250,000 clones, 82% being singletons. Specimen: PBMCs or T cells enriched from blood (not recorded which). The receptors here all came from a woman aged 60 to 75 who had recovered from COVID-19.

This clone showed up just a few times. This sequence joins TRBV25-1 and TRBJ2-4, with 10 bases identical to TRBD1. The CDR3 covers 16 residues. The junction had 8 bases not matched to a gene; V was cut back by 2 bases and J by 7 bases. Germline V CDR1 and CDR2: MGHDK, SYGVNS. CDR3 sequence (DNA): TGTGCCAGCAGTGAAAACTTGGGGACAGGGGTGAACATTCAGTACTTC. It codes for CASSENLGTGVNIQYF.

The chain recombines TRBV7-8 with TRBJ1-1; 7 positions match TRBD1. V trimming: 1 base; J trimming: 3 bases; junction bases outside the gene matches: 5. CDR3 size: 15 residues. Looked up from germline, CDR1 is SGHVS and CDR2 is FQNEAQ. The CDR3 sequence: CASSLDGTEYTEAFF. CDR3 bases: TGTGCCAGCAGCTTAGATGGGACAGAATACACTGAAGCTTTCTTT.

The CDR3 here is CASSAPGTSYEQYF. Here the CDR3 DNA reads TGTGCCAGCAGTGCCCCCGGGACATCCTACGAGCAGTACTTC. The chain joins TRBV27 to TRBJ2-7, with a tentative D call TRBD1 (6 bases). V lost 5 bases, J lost 1 base, and 12 bases lay in between. The CDR3 runs to 14 residues. CDR1 and CDR2 (germline): MNHEY, SMNVEV (reference sequence).

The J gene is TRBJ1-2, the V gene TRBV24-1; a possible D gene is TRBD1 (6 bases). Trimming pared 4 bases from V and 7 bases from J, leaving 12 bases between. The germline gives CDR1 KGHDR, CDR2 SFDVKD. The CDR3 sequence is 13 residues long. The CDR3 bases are TGTGCCACCAGTGACCCCAGGGGAGTTGGCTACACCTTC. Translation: CATSDPRGVGYTF.

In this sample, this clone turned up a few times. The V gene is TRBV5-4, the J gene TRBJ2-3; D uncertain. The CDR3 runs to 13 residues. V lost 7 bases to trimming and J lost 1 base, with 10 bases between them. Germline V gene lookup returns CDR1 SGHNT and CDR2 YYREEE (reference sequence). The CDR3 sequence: CASQNFGTDTQYF. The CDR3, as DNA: TGTGCCAGCCAGAATTTCGGCACAGATACGCAGTATTTT.

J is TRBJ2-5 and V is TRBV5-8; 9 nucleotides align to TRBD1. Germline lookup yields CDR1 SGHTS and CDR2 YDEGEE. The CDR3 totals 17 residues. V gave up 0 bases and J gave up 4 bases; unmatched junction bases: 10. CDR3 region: CASSLGSGTGSGETQYF. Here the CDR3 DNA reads TGTGCCAGCAGCTTGGGGAGTGGGACAGGGAGCGGAGAGACCCAGTACTTC.

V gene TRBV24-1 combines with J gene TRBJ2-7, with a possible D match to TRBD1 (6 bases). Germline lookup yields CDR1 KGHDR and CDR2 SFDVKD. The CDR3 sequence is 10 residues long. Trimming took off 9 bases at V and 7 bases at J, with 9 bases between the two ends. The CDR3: CATQGNEQYF. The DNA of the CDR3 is TGTGCCACCCAGGGGAATGAGCAGTACTTC.

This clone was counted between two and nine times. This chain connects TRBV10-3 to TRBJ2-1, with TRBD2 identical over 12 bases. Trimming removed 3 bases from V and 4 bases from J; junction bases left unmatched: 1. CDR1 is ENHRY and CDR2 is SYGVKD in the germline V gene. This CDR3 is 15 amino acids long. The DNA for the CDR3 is TGTGCCATCAGTGAACTAGCGGGGGGATACAATGAGCAGTTCTTC. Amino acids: CAISELAGGYNEQFF.

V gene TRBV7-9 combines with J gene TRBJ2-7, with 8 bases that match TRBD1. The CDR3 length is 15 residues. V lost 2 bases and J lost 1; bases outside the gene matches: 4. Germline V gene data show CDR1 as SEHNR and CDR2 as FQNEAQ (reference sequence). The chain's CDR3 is CASSLSQGASYEQYF. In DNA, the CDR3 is TGTGCCAGCAGCTTATCCCAGGGGGCTTCCTACGAGCAGTACTTC.

The CDR3, as DNA: TGTGCCAGCACCCGCCGACTAGCGGGCCCCGAAGAGACCCAGTACTTC. Its translation: CASTRRLAGPEETQYF. The rearrangement links TRBV9 to TRBJ2-5; TRBD2 aligns across 10 bases. Germline V gives CDR1 SGDLS, CDR2 YYNGEE. The ends lost 6 bases at V and 3 bases at J; junction bases unmatched: 11. There are 16 residues in the CDR3.

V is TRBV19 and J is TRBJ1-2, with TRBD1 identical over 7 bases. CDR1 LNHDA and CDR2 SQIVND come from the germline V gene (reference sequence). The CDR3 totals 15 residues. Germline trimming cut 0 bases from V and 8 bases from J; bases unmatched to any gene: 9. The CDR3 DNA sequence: TGTGCCAGTAGTATAGAAAGGGGGCGAATGGAGGGCTACACCTTC. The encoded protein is CASSIERGRMEGYTF.

The CDR3, as DNA: TGTGCCAGTACAAAAACGACTAGCGGGGGGTACAATGAGCAGTTCTTC. This translates into CASTKTTSGGYNEQFF. This sequence joins TRBV19 and TRBJ2-1; 13 bases line up with TRBD2. CDR3 size: 16 residues. In germline, CDR1 is LNHDA, CDR2 SQIVND (reference sequence). With 7 bases clipped from V and 4 bases from J, the junction kept 7 bases outside the gene matches.

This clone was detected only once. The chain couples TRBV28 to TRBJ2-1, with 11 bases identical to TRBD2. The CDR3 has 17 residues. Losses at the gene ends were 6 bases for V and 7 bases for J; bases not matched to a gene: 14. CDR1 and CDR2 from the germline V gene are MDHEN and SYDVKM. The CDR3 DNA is TGTGCCAGCAGCCCTGGATGGGTTAGCGGGAGGGCGAATGAGCAGTTCTTC. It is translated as CASSPGWVSGRANEQFF.

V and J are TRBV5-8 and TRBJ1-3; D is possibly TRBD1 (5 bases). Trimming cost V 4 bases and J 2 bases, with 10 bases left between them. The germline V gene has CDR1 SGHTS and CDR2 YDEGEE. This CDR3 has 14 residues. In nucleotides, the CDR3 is TGTGCCAGCAGCGGGCGGGGGACTGGAAACACCATATATTTT. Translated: CASSGRGTGNTIYF.